The 19 T cell receptor beta chains in this list originate from one sample, sequenced in a study of blood T cells in healthy people across ages. The authors ran a second PCR of 7 to 11 cycles using a sample-barcoded 5' primer and a J-beta primer mix. TCRdb itself ran the 5' RACE reads through MiXCR, one entry per CDR3 protein. Among 700,000 to 900,000 distinct CDR3 sequences listed, approximately 24% were seen once. This sample also belongs to another study, concerning T cells of mothers and their children.

What was sequenced was blood. These receptors were collected from a boy aged 5-17 years in good health.

The V gene is TRBV12-3 or TRBV12-4, the J gene TRBJ2-5; D is possibly TRBD2 (6 bases). TRBJ2-7 matches the DNA end more closely, so the J call is doubtful. This CDR3 comprises 14 residues. The CDR3 nucleotides read TGTGCCAGCAGTTCGTGGCGGGACTCCTACGAGCAGTACTTC. This codes for CASSSWRDSYEQYF.

V usage is TRBV9 and J usage is TRBJ2-1; TRBD1 matches at 9 bases. The CDR3 runs 15 residues. The junction had 1 base not matched to a gene; V was cut back by 0 bases and J by 3 bases. Germline lookup yields CDR1 SGDLS and CDR2 YYNGEE. The CDR3 coding sequence is TGTGCCAGCAGCGTAGCGGGACAGGGCTACAATGAGCAGTTCTTC. As protein: CASSVAGQGYNEQFF.

The chain has TRBV5-5 and TRBJ2-1; D is ambiguous. This CDR3 is 13 amino acids long. V was cut by 1 base and J by 5 bases, with 7 bases left in between. Germline CDR1 SGHKS, CDR2 YYEKEE (reference sequence). CDR3 nucleotide sequence: TGTGCCAGCAGCTTGACGGTCGACAATGAGCAGTTCTTC. Encoded protein: CASSLTVDNEQFF. The full variable domain, with the rest looked up from reference TRBV5-5 and TRBJ2-1, is DAGVTQSPTHLIKTRGQQVTLRCSPISGHKSVSWYQQVLGQGPQFIFQYYEKEERGRGNFPDRFSARQFPNYSSELNVNALLLGDSALYLCASSLTVDNEQFFGPGTRLTVL.

The chain combines TRBV19 with TRBJ1-1; D is ambiguous. The CDR3 runs to 15 residues. With 8 bases removed from V and 3 bases from J, the gap between germline ends came to 19 bases. CDR1 and CDR2 (germline): LNHDA, SQIVND (reference sequence). The CDR3 nucleotides are TGTGCCAGTGTTCTACACCCGTTAAGGGACACTGAAGCTTTCTTT. It yields the protein CASVLHPLRDTEAFF.

This chain's CDR3 is CASIPGQGTGEQYF. In DNA, the CDR3 is TGTGCCAGCATCCCCGGACAGGGTACGGGCGAGCAGTACTTC. V gene TRBV7-9 combines with J gene TRBJ2-5; 8 positions match TRBD1. The better agreement between TRBJ2-7 and the DNA end casts doubt on the J call. The length of the CDR3 is 14 residues. CDR1 SEHNR and CDR2 FQNEAQ come from the germline V gene (reference sequence).

The chain uses TRBV2 and TRBJ2-7; 9 bases are a match to TRBD2. The CDR3 spans 15 residues. Germline V gene lookup returns CDR1 SNHLY and CDR2 FYNNEI. J gave up 2 bases and V 4 bases, and 6 bases lay outside the gene matches. The CDR3 DNA follows: TGTGCCAGCAGTGCCTCTGCGGGGGGGCCCTACGAGCAGTACTTC. Encoded protein: CASSASAGGPYEQYF.

The table lists this clonotype with a few counts. This chain links TRBV10-3 with TRBJ2-7, with unresolved D. The germline V gene encodes CDR1 ENHRY and CDR2 SYGVKD. This CDR3 has 13 residues. Trimming took off 8 bases at V and 3 bases at J, with 14 bases between the two ends. The CDR3 sequence: CAISDFAIYEQYF. The CDR3 DNA reads as TGTGCCATCTCAGACTTCGCCATCTACGAGCAGTACTTC.

In its sample, this clonotype was seen a few times. V is TRBV4-1 and J is TRBJ2-3; D might be TRBD2 (6 bases). Germline V gives CDR1 MGHRA, CDR2 YSYEKL. The CDR3 consists of 14 residues. V shed 0 bases and J shed 6 bases, with 10 bases lying between them. DNA of the CDR3: TGCGCCAGCAGCCAAGATCGGAGGGGTGATACGCAGTATTTT. Translation gives CASSQDRRGDTQYF.

J is TRBJ2-7 and V is TRBV7-3; 7 nucleotides match TRBD1. Judging by the DNA end, TRBJ2-1 fits better; the J call may be wrong. This CDR3 is built from 15 residues. CDR1 is SGHTA and CDR2 is FQGTGA in the germline V gene. CDR3: CASSASGTVPHEQFF. The DNA of the CDR3 is TGTGCCAGCAGCGCATCCGGGACAGTACCCCATGAGCAGTTCTTC.

This clonotype was recorded a few times. The chain links TRBV24-1 to TRBJ2-7; 9 bases are a match to TRBD1. Germline assignment: CDR1 KGHDR and CDR2 SFDVKD. CDR3 size: 16 residues. J was trimmed by 2 bases and V by 3 bases; bases with no gene match: 7. The CDR3 DNA follows: TGTGCCACCAGTGATATTTGGACAGGGGCAACCTACGAGCAGTACTTC. Translated, it gives CATSDIWTGATYEQYF.

CDR3 protein: CASSQLAGNLRPQFF. DNA for the CDR3: TGTGCCAGCAGCCAACTAGCGGGGAACCTACGGCCGCAGTTCTTC. This sequence joins TRBV4-2 and TRBJ2-1; 9 bases agree with TRBD2. The J segment lost 12 bases and the V segment lost 2 bases, leaving 11 bases of the junction unmatched. Germline-derived CDR1 and CDR2 are LGHNA and YNFKEQ. The CDR3 is made up of 15 amino acids.

This clonotype has more than one count but fewer than ten. The V gene is TRBV20-1, the J gene TRBJ2-7; 9 bases agree with TRBD2. The CDR3 totals 12 residues. The germline V gene encodes CDR1 DFQATT and CDR2 SNEGSKA (reference sequence). V lost 5 bases to trimming and J lost 3 bases; unmatched junction nucleotides: 2. DNA for the CDR3: TGCAGTGCTGTAGCGGGGGACTACGAGCAGTACTTC. Residues: CSAVAGDYEQYF.

There are a few counts of this clonotype. The chain has TRBV20-1 and TRBJ2-5, with unresolved D. The end of the DNA is better explained by TRBJ2-7, so the J call may be wrong. Germline CDR1 reads DFQATT; CDR2 reads SNEGSKA (reference sequence). The CDR3 is made up of 13 amino acids. In nucleotides, the CDR3 is TGCAGTGCTAGTTCGGCCTACTCCTACGAGCAGTACTTC. Amino acid sequence: CSASSAYSYEQYF.

J is TRBJ1-5 and V is TRBV7-9; 8 nucleotides agree with TRBD1. Germline trimming cut 4 bases from V and 6 bases from J; bases unmatched to any gene: 5. Germline V CDR1 and CDR2: SEHNR, FQNEAQ (reference sequence). CDR3 length equals 14 residues. Written as DNA, the CDR3 is TGTGCCAGCAGCTCTCAGGGGGCACTTCAGCCCCAGCATTTT. Protein: CASSSQGALQPQHF.

On this clonotype: At one of its ends the junction is not consistent with the germline gene, which may arise from a read error. The gene calls are TRBV5-1 and TRBJ2-1; D might be TRBD1 (6 bases). The CDR3 totals 16 residues. Germline V gives CDR1 SGHRS, CDR2 YFSETQ. Written as DNA, the CDR3 is TGCGCCAGCAGCTTGGGGGGTGGGGGCGCCCACAATGAGCGGTTCTTC. As protein: CASSLGGGGAHNERFF. The full variable domain, completed using reference TRBV5-1 and TRBJ2-1, is KAGVTQTPRYLIKTRGQQVTLSCSPISGHRSVSWYQQTPGQGLQFLFEYFSETQRNKGNFPGRFSGRQFSNSRSEMNVSTLELGDSALYLCASSLGGGGAHNERFFGPGTRLTVL.

This clonotype was seen a few times. The chain carries TRBV28 and TRBJ2-7; D is unresolved. Germline CDR1 and CDR2: MDHEN and SYDVKM. Deletions cut 6 bases from V and 2 bases from J, with 14 bases between. The CDR3 totals 14 residues. The CDR3 nucleotides read TGTGCCAGCAGCCCCGGACGGTCTCCCTACGAGCAGTACTTC. This translates into CASSPGRSPYEQYF.

This clonotype showed up just a few times. This rearrangement joins TRBV5-1 to TRBJ2-4; the match to TRBD2 covers 9 bases. The CDR3 consists of 16 residues. Germline assignment: CDR1 SGHRS and CDR2 YFSETQ. V was pared by 2 bases and J by 0 bases, with 3 bases of the junction left unmatched. The CDR3 DNA sequence: TGCGCCAGCAGCTTCTCTAGCGGGGTAGCCAAAAACATTCAGTACTTC. This codes for CASSFSSGVAKNIQYF.

The V call is TRBV7-8, the J call TRBJ1-5, with 10 bases matching TRBD1. The V segment lost 5 bases and the J segment 7 bases; nucleotides outside the gene matches: 11. The CDR3 extends over 16 amino acids. The V gene's germline CDR1 is SGHVS and CDR2 FQNEAQ. The CDR3 DNA is TGTGCCAGCAGCCTCCGGCAGGGGACAGGGGAACAGCCCCAGCATTTT. It encodes CASSLRQGTGEQPQHF.

The CDR3 DNA is TGTGCCTGGAGTGGGGGCGATCAGCCCCAGCATTTT. The encoded protein is CAWSGGDQPQHF. The chain combines TRBV30 with TRBJ1-5; weak D call: TRBD1 (5 bases). Per germline, CDR1 GTSNPN and CDR2 SVGIG (reference sequence). This CDR3 spans 12 amino acids. Trimming took 1 base from V and 5 from J, leaving 6 bases between them. Combining the CDR3 with reference TRBV30 and TRBJ1-5 gives the whole variable domain SQTIHQWPATLVQPVGSPLSLECTVEGTSNPNLYWYRQAAGRGLQLLFYSVGIGQISSEVPQNLSASRPQDRQFILSSKKLLLSDSGFYLCAWSGGDQPQHFGDGTRLSIL.